This T cell receptor (beta chain) derives from a study of blood T cell repertoires in COVID-19. Study-level information: PBMCs, B-cell-depleted T cells, or T cells provided the cDNA or gDNA that made up the material.

TCRdb's copy holds only in-frame clones and misses some; the assay was immunoSEQ multiplex PCR. The sample carries 200,000 to 250,000 clones, 82% recorded once. Across about two dozen US areas, participants ranged in age from about 18 to 90 years. Assignments of participants to cohorts depended upon their own reported clinical history. Two consecutive negative NP/OP PCR tests, clearance, or resolved symptoms defined Cohort 3 recovery. The specimen was PBMCs or T cells enriched from blood (not recorded which). The TCR comes from a woman aged 55-70 years who had recovered from COVID-19.

Here the CDR3 DNA reads TGCGCCAGCAGCTTGACTAGCGGGGGAAACACAGATACGCAGTATTTT. Residues: CASSLTSGGNTDTQYF. V and J are TRBV5-1 and TRBJ2-3; 11 bases are shared with TRBD2. This CDR3 contains 16 residues. The germline CDR1 and CDR2 sequences are SGHRS and YFSETQ. Germline trimming cut 1 base from V and 2 bases from J; bases unmatched to any gene: 3.